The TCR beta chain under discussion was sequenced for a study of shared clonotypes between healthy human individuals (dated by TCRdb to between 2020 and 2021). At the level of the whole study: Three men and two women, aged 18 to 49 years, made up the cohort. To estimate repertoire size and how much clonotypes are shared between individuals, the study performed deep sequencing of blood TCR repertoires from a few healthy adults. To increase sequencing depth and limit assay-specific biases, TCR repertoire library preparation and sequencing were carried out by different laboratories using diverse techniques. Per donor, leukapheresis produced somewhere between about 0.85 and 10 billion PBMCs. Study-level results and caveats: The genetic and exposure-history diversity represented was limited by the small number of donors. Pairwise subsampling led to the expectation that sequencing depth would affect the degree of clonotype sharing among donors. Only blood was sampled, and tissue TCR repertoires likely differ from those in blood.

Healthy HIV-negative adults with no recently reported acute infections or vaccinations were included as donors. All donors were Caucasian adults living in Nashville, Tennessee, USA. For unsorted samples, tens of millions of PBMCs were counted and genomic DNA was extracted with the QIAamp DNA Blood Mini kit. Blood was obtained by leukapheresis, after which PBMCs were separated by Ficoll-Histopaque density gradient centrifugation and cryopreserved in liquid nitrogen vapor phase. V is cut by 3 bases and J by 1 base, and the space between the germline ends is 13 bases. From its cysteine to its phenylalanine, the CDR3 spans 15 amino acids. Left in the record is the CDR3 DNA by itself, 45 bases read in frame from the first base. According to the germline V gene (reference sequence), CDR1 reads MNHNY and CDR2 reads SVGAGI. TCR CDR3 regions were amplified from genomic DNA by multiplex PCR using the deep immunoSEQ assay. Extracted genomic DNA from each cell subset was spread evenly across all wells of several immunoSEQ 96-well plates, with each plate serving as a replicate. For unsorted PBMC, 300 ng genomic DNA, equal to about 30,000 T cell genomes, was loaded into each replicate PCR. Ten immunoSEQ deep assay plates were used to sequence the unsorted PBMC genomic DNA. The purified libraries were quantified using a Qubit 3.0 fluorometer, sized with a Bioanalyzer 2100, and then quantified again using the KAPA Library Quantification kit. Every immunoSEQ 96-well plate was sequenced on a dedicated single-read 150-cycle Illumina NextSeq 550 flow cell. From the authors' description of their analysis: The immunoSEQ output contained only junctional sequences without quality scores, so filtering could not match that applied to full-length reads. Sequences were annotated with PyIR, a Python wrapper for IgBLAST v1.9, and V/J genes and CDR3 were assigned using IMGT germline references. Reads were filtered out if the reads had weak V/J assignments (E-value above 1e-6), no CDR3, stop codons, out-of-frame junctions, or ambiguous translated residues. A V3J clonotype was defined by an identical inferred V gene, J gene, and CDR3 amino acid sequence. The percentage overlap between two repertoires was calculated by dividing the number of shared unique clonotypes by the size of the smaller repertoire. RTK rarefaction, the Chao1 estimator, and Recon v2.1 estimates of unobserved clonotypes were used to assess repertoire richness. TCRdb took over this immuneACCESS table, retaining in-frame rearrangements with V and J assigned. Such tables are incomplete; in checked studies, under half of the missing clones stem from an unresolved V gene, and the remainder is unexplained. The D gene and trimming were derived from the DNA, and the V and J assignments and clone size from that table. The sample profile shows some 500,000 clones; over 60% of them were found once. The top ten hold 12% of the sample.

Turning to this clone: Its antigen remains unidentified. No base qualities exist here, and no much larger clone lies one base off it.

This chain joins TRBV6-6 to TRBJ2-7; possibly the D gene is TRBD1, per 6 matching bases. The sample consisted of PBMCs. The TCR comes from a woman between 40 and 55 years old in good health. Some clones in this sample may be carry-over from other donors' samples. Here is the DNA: TGTGCCAGCAGTTATGAACAGGGTGGGTCCTACGAGCAGTACTTC. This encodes CASSYEQGGSYEQYF.